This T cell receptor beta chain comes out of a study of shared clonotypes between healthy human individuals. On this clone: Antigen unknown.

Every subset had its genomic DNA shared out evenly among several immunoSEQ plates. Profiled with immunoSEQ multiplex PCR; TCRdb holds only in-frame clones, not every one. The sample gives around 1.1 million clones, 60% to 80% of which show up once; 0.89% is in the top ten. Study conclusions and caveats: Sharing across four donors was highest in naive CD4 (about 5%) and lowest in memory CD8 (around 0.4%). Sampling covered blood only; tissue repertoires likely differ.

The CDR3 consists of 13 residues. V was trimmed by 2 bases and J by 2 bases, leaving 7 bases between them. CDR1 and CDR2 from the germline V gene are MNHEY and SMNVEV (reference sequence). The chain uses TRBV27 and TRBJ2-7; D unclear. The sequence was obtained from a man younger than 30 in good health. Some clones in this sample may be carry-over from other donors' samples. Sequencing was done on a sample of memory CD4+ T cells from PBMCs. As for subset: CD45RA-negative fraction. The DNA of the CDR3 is TGTGCCAGCAGTTTAAGGCCAGCCTACGAGCAGTACTTC. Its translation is CASSLRPAYEQYF.